This is a list of T cell receptor beta chains from one sample in a study of blood T cell repertoires in COVID-19. The assay was immunoSEQ multiplex PCR, and TCRdb's table has in-frame clones only and misses some. The repertoire holds just over 650,000 clones, around 89% seen once, with around 0.3% in the top ten. Material for sequencing was peripheral blood. The source of these receptors is a woman younger than 35 with acute or convalescent COVID-19. CDR3s include the opening cysteine and the closing phenylalanine or tryptophan. Each record gives: V gene, clone size, CDR3 length, D gene, J gene, CDR3 DNA, CDR3 protein. D genes are given only for firm matches. Part of the rows lack a size; the others show once, few, many or a class for expanded clones.

V gene: TRBV30
clone size: .
CDR3 length: 17
D gene: .
J gene: TRBJ1-3
CDR3 DNA: TGTGCCTGGAGTTCTAGCCTGACAGGTTTCTCTGGAAACACCATATATTTT
CDR3 protein: CAWSSSLTGFSGNTIYF

V gene: TRBV29-1
clone size: once
CDR3 length: 12
D gene: .
J gene: TRBJ2-7
CDR3 DNA: TGCAGCGTTGCGGGAGACAGTAACGAGCAGTACTTC
CDR3 protein: CSVAGDSNEQYF

V gene: TRBV25-1
clone size: .
CDR3 length: 17
D gene: TRBD2
J gene: TRBJ2-2
CDR3 DNA: TGTGCCAGCAGTGGACAAAGCGGGGGAGGAAGGACCGGGGAGCTGTTTTTT
CDR3 protein: CASSGQSGGGRTGELFF

V gene: TRBV5-1
clone size: .
CDR3 length: 15
D gene: .
J gene: TRBJ1-5
CDR3 DNA: TGCGCCAGCAGCCTGGGCGGGTCATTGGGTCAGCCCCAGCATTTT
CDR3 protein: CASSLGGSLGQPQHF

V gene: TRBV6-1
clone size: .
CDR3 length: 13
D gene: .
J gene: TRBJ2-3
CDR3 DNA: TGTGCCAGCAGTGAAACAGAGACAGATACGCAGTATTTT
CDR3 protein: CASSETETDTQYF

V gene: TRBV4-1
clone size: .
CDR3 length: 17
D gene: TRBD1
J gene: TRBJ2-1
CDR3 DNA: TGCGCCAGCAGCCATTTCCGTGGTAGGACAGGGGGCAATGAGCAGTTCTTC
CDR3 protein: CASSHFRGRTGGNEQFF

V gene: TRBV12-5
clone size: .
CDR3 length: 14
D gene: .
J gene: TRBJ1-3
CDR3 DNA: TGTGCTAGTGGTTTGGCGTCAGCTGGAAACACCATATATTTT
CDR3 protein: CASGLASAGNTIYF

V gene: TRBV28
clone size: .
CDR3 length: 14
D gene: .
J gene: TRBJ2-2
CDR3 DNA: TGTGCCAGCAGTCCCGGCGGGGTACCTGGGGAGCTGTTTTTT
CDR3 protein: CASSPGGVPGELFF

V gene: TRBV19
clone size: .
CDR3 length: 20
D gene: TRBD1
J gene: TRBJ2-2
CDR3 DNA: TGTGCCAGTAGTATCCCAAAAGTCCGGACAGGGGGCTTATTCGCCGGGGAGCTGTTTTTT
CDR3 protein: CASSIPKVRTGGLFAGELFF

V gene: TRBV2
clone size: once
CDR3 length: 15
D gene: .
J gene: TRBJ1-2
CDR3 DNA: TGTGCCAGCAGGGCTAGGACAGCAGCTAACTATGGCTACACCTTC
CDR3 protein: CASRARTAANYGYTF

V gene: TRBV5-1
clone size: .
CDR3 length: 13
D gene: .
J gene: TRBJ1-1
CDR3 DNA: TGCGCCAGCAGCTTGGTCCGGGGTTGGGAAGCTTTCTTT
CDR3 protein: CASSLVRGWEAFF

V gene: TRBV12-3/TRBV12-4
clone size: .
CDR3 length: 13
D gene: TRBD2
J gene: TRBJ2-1
CDR3 DNA: TGTGCCAGCAGTACTGGACTAGCGGGGGGACAGTTCTTC
CDR3 protein: CASSTGLAGGQFF

V gene: TRBV18
clone size: .
CDR3 length: 15
D gene: .
J gene: TRBJ2-3
CDR3 DNA: TGTGCCAGCTCACTATTAGCAAGACTCGCAGATACGCAGTATTTT
CDR3 protein: CASSLLARLADTQYF

V gene: TRBV6-2/TRBV6-3
clone size: .
CDR3 length: 14
D gene: .
J gene: TRBJ1-2
CDR3 DNA: TGTGCCAGCAGCCTCCCCCTGGGGGGAAATGGCTACACCTTC
CDR3 protein: CASSLPLGGNGYTF